A single sample is the source of the 24 T cell receptor beta chains below, sequenced in a study of naive and memory T cell subsets. Findings and caveats of the study: Naive repertoires, especially CD8, held a few larger clonotypes, possibly memory cells re-expressing CD45RA.

Their antigens are not known. Two oligonucleotides, mixed equimolar, formed the beta constant-region primer covering TRBC1 and TRBC2. Nested alpha and beta constant-region primers with the SP2 primer drove four PCR rounds on ligated cDNA. TCRdb independently ran MiXCR on the UMI-ligation and nested PCR reads; one entry per CDR3 protein. The sample consists of 140,000 to 150,000 distinct CDR3 sequences, 20% to 25% of them appearing once. The sample was naive CD4+ T cells from blood. Every receptor here comes from a human donor in good health.

This clonotype was observed a handful of times. The chain couples TRBV29-1 to TRBJ2-3, with 11 bases lining up with TRBD1. Germline CDR1 is SQVTM and CDR2 is ANQGSEA. Trimming took 3 bases from V and 2 from J; bases not matched to a gene: 7. The CDR3 is 16 amino acids. The CDR3 bases are TGCAGCGTTGATAGGACAGGGGGCTCTTACACAGATACGCAGTATTTT. Translating it yields CSVDRTGGSYTDTQYF.

This clonotype was seen at least ten times. This CDR3 reads CASSPRLIHEQFF. The DNA for the CDR3 is TGTGCCAGCAGTCCCCGGTTGATCCATGAGCAGTTCTTC. The V call is TRBV12-3 or TRBV12-4, the J call TRBJ2-1; unclear D gene. The CDR3 consists of 13 residues. Trimming took off 5 bases at V and 8 bases at J, with 13 bases between the two ends.

This clonotype was observed at least ten times. V usage is TRBV29-1 and J usage is TRBJ1-5, with D maybe TRBD1 (5 bases). CDR1 and CDR2 (germline): SQVTM, ANQGSEA. V gave up 5 bases and J gave up 0 bases, with 11 bases separating them. The CDR3 totals 14 residues. The DNA of the CDR3 is TGCAGCGTTAGTGACAGCTATAGCAATCAGCCCCAGCATTTT. Translating it yields CSVSDSYSNQPQHF.

The rearrangement links TRBV5-5 to TRBJ1-1; D is uncertain. Germline CDR1 and CDR2: SGHKS and YYEKEE (reference sequence). The CDR3 totals 13 residues. The germline V and J ends were trimmed by 0 bases and 11 bases, with 14 bases remaining between them. CDR3 sequence: CASSLVSGGGAFF. As DNA, the CDR3 is TGTGCCAGCAGCTTGGTTTCAGGCGGCGGGGCTTTCTTT.

The chain links TRBV20-1 to TRBJ2-1; 9 bases align to TRBD2. With 1 base clipped from V and 8 bases from J, the junction kept 9 bases outside the gene matches. This CDR3 has 15 amino acids. The germline gives CDR1 DFQATT, CDR2 SNEGSKA (reference sequence). The CDR3 bases are TGCAGTGCTAGAGTACCCGGGACTAGCCCCTATGAGCAGTTCTTC. This gives the protein CSARVPGTSPYEQFF.

J is TRBJ1-1 and V is TRBV20-1; D is possibly TRBD1 (6 bases). V dropped 6 bases and J dropped 6 bases, with 11 bases sitting between them. There are 11 residues in the CDR3. Per germline, CDR1 DFQATT and CDR2 SNEGSKA (reference sequence). CDR3 in amino acids: CSAYRAAEAFF. The CDR3 bases are TGCAGTGCATACAGGGCCGCTGAAGCTTTCTTT.

This chain connects TRBV14 to TRBJ2-3, with TRBD2 as a possible D gene (5 bases). The V gene lost 4 bases and the J gene lost 1 base, with 18 bases spanning the gap. Per the germline V gene, CDR1 is SGHDN and CDR2 is FVKESK. This CDR3 has 17 amino acids. The CDR3 protein is CASSPPWPSSGTDTQYF. DNA for the CDR3: TGTGCCAGCAGCCCACCATGGCCTAGCAGCGGCACAGATACGCAGTATTTT.

This clonotype was counted only a few times. This chain joins TRBV2 and TRBJ1-2; D ambiguous. The CDR3 extends over 11 amino acids. Germline CDR1 SNHLY, CDR2 FYNNEI. Trimming took 5 bases from V and 4 from J, leaving 5 bases between them. CDR3 residues: CASSSSYGYTF. The CDR3 nucleotides are TGTGCCAGCAGTTCGAGCTATGGCTACACCTTC.

CDR3 amino acids: CASSFGTGRNSPLHF. Written as DNA, the CDR3 is TGTGCCAGCAGCTTCGGGACAGGCCGGAATTCACCCCTCCACTTT. The chain is built from TRBV7-6 and TRBJ1-6; TRBD1 matches 8 bases. Trimming took 3 bases from V and 7 from J; bases not matched to a gene: 5. Germline V gene data show CDR1 as SGHVS and CDR2 as FNYEAQ. The CDR3 totals 15 residues.

V gene TRBV12-3 or TRBV12-4 combines with J gene TRBJ2-1; 9 nucleotides match TRBD2. This CDR3 is 13 amino acids long. Losses at the gene ends were 11 bases for V and 2 bases for J; bases not matched to a gene: 4. The CDR3: CAAAGGPYNEQFF. The CDR3 nucleotides are TGTGCCGCGGCGGGAGGGCCCTACAATGAGCAGTTCTTC.

This clonotype turned up a few times. The CDR3 here is CASSPPGHVHEQYF. The CDR3 nucleotides are TGTGCCAGCAGCCCCCCGGGACACGTACACGAGCAGTACTTC. V is TRBV9 and J is TRBJ2-7, with TRBD1 as a possible D gene (6 bases). This CDR3 spans 14 amino acids. In germline, CDR1 is SGDLS, CDR2 YYNGEE. Trimming pared 4 bases from V and 5 bases from J, leaving 16 bases between. Looking up the rest from reference TRBV9 and TRBJ2-7 gives the full variable domain: DSGVTQTPKHLITATGQRVTLRCSPRSGDLSVYWYQQSLDQGLQFLIQYYNGEERAKGNILERFSAQQFPDLHSELNLSSLELGDSALYFCASSPPGHVHEQYFGPGTRLTVT.

This clonotype has just a few counts. The CDR3 loop is CASSFASGRLVEQFF. In DNA, the CDR3 is TGTGCCAGCAGTTTTGCTAGCGGGAGATTGGTTGAGCAGTTCTTC. The chain couples TRBV12-3 or TRBV12-4 to TRBJ2-1; 10 bases are a match to TRBD2. V lost 3 bases and J lost 9; bases outside the gene matches: 8. This CDR3 has 15 residues.

CDR3 loop: CASSGDRFYNEQFF. The DNA of the CDR3 is TGTGCCAGCAGCGGGGACAGGTTCTACAATGAGCAGTTCTTC. V and J are TRBV6-1 and TRBJ2-1; 8 bases map to TRBD1. Germline V CDR1 and CDR2: MNHNS, SASEGT. Germline trimming cut 6 bases from V and 3 bases from J; bases unmatched to any gene: 4. The CDR3 extends over 14 amino acids.

The J gene is TRBJ1-6, the V gene TRBV20-1; D is undetermined. The germline gives CDR1 DFQATT, CDR2 SNEGSKA (reference sequence). The CDR3 is 13 residues long. The V end lost 6 bases, the J end lost 6 bases, and 12 bases lay between the germline ends. In nucleotides, the CDR3 is TGCAGTGCGCTTAGGAGTTCTAATTCACCCCTCCACTTT. Residues: CSALRSSNSPLHF.

This clonotype was observed a few times. The chain employs TRBV5-5 and TRBJ2-1; 8 positions match TRBD1. From germline, CDR1 is SGHKS and CDR2 YYEKEE (reference sequence). The CDR3 is 16 residues long. Losses at the gene ends were 4 bases for V and 0 bases for J; bases not matched to a gene: 6. CDR3 amino acids: CASSPRTGGSYNEQFF. The CDR3 coding sequence is TGTGCCAGCAGCCCGCGCACAGGGGGCTCCTACAATGAGCAGTTCTTC.

The V and J genes are TRBV12-3 or TRBV12-4 and TRBJ2-7, with TRBD2 matching 14 bases. Trimming at V came to 3 bases and at J to 7 bases, leaving 8 bases not matched to a gene. The CDR3 is 16 amino acids. The CDR3 coding sequence is TGTGCCAGCAGTTTGCGACTAGCGGGAGGGGCAAGGGAGCAGTACTTC. Translation gives CASSLRLAGGAREQYF.

This chain connects TRBV7-2 to TRBJ1-5; TRBD1 is a possible D gene (6 bases). Trimming took 0 bases from V and 5 from J, leaving 14 bases between them. Germline lookup yields CDR1 SGHTA and CDR2 FQGNSA. CDR3 length: 16 amino acids. CDR3 in DNA: TGTGCCAGCAGCTTAGCCCTCGGCAGGGGAGATCAGCCCCAGCATTTT. Translating it yields CASSLALGRGDQPQHF.

This clonotype came up many times. J is TRBJ2-1 and V is TRBV12-3 or TRBV12-4, with D hard to call. The CDR3 has 12 residues. Trimming removed 6 bases at V and 4 bases at J, with 7 bases between. CDR3: CASSPHYNEQFF. In DNA, the CDR3 is TGTGCCAGCAGCCCACATTACAATGAGCAGTTCTTC.

A few counts support this clonotype. This chain links TRBV5-1 with TRBJ2-1; 7 bases are shared with TRBD1. V was pared by 1 base and J by 8 bases, with 15 bases of the junction left unmatched. CDR1 SGHRS and CDR2 YFSETQ come from the germline V gene. The CDR3 consists of 17 residues. In DNA, the CDR3 is TGCGCCAGCAGCTTGCAGGGGGAAGTGCCTGGGTGGGATGAGCAGTTCTTC. Protein sequence: CASSLQGEVPGWDEQFF. Full variable domain (missing parts from reference TRBV5-1 and TRBJ2-1): KAGVTQTPRYLIKTRGQQVTLSCSPISGHRSVSWYQQTPGQGLQFLFEYFSETQRNKGNFPGRFSGRQFSNSRSEMNVSTLELGDSALYLCASSLQGEVPGWDEQFFGPGTRLTVL.

The chain is built from TRBV5-1 and TRBJ2-1, with D possibly being TRBD2 (7 bases). The CDR3 is 16 amino acids. The germline gives CDR1 SGHRS, CDR2 YFSETQ. Trimming pared 4 bases from V and 7 bases from J, leaving 21 bases between. The CDR3 region is CASSGLSGGARNEQFF. The DNA for the CDR3 is TGCGCCAGCAGCGGACTCAGTGGGGGGGCGCGGAATGAGCAGTTCTTC.

The genes are TRBV7-2 and TRBJ1-4; 11 nucleotides match TRBD1. Germline V lookup: CDR1 SGHTA, CDR2 FQGNSA. The trim removed 1 base at V and 15 bases at J, leaving 10 bases unmatched. The CDR3 spans 15 residues. The CDR3 nucleotides read TGTGCCAGCAGCTTAGGACCGGGACAGGGGGATGGATTGTTTTTT. Residues: CASSLGPGQGDGLFF.

This clonotype was detected ten times or more. The CDR3 nucleotides are TGCAGTGCTAGAGTAGCAGAGAGCTACAATGAGCAGTTCTTC. This translates into CSARVAESYNEQFF. The rearrangement links TRBV20-1 to TRBJ2-1; D uncertain. The CDR3 is made up of 14 amino acids. Germline V lookup: CDR1 DFQATT, CDR2 SNEGSKA (reference sequence). Trimming took off 1 base at V and 3 bases at J, with 10 bases between the two ends.

This clonotype was observed at least ten times. The rearrangement uses TRBV12-3 or TRBV12-4 and TRBJ2-7; 7 nucleotides match TRBD2. There are 16 residues in the CDR3. J was trimmed by 7 bases and V by 0 bases; bases with no gene match: 12. CDR3 DNA sequence: TGTGCCAGCAGTTTAGCGGGAGGGCCGTTAACGGGGGAGCAGTACTTC. It codes for CASSLAGGPLTGEQYF.

The chain employs TRBV10-3 and TRBJ2-7; 8 nucleotides match TRBD2. V was clipped by 6 bases and J by 0 bases; unmatched bases: 10. CDR1 is ENHRY, CDR2 SYGVKD, per germline. There are 16 residues in the CDR3. The CDR3 region is CAISSIAGISSYEQYF. The CDR3 DNA is TGTGCCATCAGCTCGATAGCGGGAATCAGCTCCTACGAGCAGTACTTC.